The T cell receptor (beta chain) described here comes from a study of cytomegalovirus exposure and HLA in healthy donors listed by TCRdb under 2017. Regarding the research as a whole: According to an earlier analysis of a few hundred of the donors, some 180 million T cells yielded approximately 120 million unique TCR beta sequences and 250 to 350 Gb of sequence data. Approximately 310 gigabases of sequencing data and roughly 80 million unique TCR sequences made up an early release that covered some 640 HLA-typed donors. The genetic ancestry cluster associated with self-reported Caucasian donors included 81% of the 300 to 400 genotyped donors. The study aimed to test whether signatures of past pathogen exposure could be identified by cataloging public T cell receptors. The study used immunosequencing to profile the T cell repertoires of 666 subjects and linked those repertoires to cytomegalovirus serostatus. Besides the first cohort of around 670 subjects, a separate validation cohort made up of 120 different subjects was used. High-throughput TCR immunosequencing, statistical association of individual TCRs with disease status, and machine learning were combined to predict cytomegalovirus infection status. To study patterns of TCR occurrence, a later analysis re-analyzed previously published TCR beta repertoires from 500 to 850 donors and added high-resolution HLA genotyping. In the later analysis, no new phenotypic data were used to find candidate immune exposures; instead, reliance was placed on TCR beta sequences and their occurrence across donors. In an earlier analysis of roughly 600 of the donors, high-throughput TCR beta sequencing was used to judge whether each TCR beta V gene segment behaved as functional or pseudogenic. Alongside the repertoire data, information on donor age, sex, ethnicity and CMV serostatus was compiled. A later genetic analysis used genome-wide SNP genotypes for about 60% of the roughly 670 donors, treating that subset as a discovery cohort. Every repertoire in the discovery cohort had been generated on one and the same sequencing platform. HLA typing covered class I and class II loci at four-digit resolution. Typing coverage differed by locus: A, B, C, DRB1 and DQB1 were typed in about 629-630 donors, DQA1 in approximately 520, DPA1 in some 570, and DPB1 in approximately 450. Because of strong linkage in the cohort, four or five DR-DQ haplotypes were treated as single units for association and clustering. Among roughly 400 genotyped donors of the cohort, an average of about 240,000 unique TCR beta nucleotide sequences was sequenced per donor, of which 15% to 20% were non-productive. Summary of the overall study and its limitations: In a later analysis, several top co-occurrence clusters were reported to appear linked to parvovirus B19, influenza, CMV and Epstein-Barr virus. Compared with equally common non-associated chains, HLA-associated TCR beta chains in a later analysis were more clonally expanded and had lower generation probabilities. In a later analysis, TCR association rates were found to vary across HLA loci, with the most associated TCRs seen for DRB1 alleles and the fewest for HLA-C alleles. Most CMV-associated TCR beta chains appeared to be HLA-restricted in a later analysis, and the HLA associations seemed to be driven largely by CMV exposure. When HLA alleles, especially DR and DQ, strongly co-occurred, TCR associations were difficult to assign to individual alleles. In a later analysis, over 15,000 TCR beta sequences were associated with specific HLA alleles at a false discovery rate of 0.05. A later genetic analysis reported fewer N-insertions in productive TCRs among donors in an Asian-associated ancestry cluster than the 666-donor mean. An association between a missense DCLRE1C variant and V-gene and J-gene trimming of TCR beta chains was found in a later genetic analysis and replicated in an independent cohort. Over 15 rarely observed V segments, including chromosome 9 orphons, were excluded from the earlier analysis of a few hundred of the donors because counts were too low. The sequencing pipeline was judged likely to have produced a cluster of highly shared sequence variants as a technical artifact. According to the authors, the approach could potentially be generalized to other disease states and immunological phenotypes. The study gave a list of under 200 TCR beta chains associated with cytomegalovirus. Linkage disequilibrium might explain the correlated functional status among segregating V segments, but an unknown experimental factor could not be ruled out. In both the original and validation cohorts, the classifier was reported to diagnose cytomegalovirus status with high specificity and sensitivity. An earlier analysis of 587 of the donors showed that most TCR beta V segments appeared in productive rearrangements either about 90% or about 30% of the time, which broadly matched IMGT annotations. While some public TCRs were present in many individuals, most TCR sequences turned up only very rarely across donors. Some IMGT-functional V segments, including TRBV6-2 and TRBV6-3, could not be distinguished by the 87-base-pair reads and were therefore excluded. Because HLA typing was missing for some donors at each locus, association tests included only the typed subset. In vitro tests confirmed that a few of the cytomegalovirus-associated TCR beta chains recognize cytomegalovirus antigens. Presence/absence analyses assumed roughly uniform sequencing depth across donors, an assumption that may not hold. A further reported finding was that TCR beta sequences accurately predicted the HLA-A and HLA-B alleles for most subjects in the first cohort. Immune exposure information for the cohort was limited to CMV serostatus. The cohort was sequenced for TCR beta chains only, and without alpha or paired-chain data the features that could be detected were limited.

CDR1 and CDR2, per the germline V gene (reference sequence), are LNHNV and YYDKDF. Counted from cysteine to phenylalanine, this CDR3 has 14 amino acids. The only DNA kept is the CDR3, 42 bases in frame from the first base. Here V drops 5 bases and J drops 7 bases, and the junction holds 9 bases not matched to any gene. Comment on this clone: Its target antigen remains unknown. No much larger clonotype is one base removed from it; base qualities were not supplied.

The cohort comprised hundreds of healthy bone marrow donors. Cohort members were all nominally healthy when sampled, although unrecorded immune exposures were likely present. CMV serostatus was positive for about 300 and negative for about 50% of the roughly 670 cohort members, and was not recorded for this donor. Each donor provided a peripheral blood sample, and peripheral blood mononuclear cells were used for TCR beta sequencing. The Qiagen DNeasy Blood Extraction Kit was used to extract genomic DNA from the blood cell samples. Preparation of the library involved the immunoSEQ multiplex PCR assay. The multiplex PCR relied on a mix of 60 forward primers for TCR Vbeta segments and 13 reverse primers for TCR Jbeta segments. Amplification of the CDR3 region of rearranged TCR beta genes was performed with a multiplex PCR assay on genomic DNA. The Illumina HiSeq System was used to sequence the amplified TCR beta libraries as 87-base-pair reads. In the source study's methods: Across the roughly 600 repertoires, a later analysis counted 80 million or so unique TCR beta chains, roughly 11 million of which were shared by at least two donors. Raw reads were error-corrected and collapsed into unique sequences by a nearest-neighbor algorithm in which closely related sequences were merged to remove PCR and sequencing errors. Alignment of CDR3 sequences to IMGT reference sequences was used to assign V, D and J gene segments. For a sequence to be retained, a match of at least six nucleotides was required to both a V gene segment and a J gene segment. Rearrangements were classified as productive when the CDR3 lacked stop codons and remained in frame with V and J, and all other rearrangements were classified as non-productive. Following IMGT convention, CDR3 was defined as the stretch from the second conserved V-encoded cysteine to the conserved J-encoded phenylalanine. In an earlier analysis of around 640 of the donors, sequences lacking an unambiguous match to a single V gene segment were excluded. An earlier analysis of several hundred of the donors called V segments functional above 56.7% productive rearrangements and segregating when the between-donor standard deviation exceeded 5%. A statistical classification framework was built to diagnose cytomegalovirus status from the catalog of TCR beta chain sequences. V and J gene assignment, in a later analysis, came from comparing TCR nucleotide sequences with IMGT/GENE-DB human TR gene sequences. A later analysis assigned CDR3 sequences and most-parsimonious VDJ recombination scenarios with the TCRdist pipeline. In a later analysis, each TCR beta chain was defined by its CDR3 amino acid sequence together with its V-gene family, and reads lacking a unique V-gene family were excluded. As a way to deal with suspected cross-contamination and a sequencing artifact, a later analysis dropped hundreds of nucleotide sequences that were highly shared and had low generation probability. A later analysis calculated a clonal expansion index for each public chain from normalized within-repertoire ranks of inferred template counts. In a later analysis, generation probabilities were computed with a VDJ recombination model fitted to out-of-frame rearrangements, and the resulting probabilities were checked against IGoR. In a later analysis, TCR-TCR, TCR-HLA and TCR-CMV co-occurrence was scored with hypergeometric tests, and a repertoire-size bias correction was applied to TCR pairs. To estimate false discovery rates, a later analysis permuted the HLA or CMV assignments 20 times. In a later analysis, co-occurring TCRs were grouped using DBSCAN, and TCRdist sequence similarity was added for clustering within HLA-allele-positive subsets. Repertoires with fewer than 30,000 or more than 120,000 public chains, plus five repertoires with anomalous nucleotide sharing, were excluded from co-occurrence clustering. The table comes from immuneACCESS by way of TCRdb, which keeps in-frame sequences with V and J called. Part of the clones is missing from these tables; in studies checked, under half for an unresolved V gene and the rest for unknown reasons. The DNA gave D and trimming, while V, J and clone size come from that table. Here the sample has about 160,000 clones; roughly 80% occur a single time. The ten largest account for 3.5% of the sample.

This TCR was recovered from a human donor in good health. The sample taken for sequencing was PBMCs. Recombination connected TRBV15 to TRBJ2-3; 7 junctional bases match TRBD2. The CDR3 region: CATSFAGVSYTQYF. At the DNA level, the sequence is TGTGCCACCAGCTTCGCGGGGGTTTCGTATACGCAGTATTTT. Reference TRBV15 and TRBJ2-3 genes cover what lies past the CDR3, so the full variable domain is DAMVIQNPRYQVTQFGKPVTLSCSQTLNHNVMYWYQQKSSQAPKLLFHYYDKDFNNEADTPDNFQSRRPNTSFCFLDIRSPGLGDTAMYLCATSFAGVSYTQYFGPGTRLTVL.